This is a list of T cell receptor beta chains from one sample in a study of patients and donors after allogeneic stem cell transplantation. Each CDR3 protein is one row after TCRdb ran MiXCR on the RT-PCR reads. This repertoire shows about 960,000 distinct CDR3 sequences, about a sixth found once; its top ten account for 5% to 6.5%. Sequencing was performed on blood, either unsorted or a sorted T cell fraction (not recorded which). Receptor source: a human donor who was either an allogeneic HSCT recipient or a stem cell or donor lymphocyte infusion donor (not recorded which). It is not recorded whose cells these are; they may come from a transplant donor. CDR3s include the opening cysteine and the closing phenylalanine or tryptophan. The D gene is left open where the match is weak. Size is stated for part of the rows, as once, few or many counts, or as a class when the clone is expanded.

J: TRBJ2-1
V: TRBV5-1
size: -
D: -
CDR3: CASSLELATRTGQFF
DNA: TGCGCCAGCAGCTTGGAGTTAGCCACTAGGACTGGGCAGTTCTTC

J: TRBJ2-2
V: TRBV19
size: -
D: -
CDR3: CASSSGPLTGELFF
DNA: TGTGCCAGTAGTTCGGGACCTCTTACCGGGGAGCTGTTTTTT

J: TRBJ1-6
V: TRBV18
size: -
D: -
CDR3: CASSPQRAPVNSPLHF
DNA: TGTGCCAGCTCACCACAGAGAGCGCCCGTTAATTCACCCCTCCACTTT

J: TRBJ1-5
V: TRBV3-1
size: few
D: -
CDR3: CASSQAGASNQPQHF
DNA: TGTGCCAGCAGCCAGGCAGGGGCGAGCAATCAGCCCCAGCATTTT

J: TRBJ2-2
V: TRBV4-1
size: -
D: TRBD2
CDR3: CASSRKRGQDTGELFF
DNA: TGCGCCAGCAGCCGGAAGCGGGGGCAGGATACCGGGGAGCTGTTTTTT

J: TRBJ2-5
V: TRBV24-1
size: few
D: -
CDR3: CATSDTGTPQRTQYF
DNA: TGTGCCACCAGTGATACCGGAACGCCCCAGAGGACCCAGTACTTC

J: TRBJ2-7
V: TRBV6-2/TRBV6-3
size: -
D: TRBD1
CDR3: CASREEGQFSYEQYF
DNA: TGTGCCAGCAGGGAAGAGGGACAGTTCTCCTACGAGCAGTACTTC

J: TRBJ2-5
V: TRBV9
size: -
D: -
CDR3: CASSVEPGTQYF
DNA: TGTGCCAGCAGCGTAGAGCCGGGGACCCAGTACTTC

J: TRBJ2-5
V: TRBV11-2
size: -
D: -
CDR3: CASSFGRVGETQYF
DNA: TGTGCCAGCAGCTTTGGAAGGGTTGGAGAGACCCAGTACTTC

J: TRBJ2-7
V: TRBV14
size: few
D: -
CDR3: CASRHGRESSYEQYF
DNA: TGTGCCAGCAGACACGGAAGGGAAAGCTCCTACGAGCAGTACTTC

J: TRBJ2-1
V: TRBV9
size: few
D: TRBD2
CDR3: CASSVSGIYNEQFF
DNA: TGTGCCAGCAGCGTTAGCGGGATCTACAATGAGCAGTTCTTC

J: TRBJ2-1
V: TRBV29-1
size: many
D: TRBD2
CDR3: CSVEDWATSGYNEQFF
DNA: TGCAGCGTTGAAGATTGGGCGACTAGCGGATACAATGAGCAGTTCTTC

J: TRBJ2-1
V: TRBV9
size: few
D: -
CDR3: CASSGGDHNEQFF
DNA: TGTGCCAGCAGCGGTGGGGACCACAATGAGCAGTTCTTC

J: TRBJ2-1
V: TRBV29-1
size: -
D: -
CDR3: CSVVSGVLRNEQFF
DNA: TGCAGCGTTGTGTCGGGGGTCTTGAGGAATGAGCAGTTCTTC

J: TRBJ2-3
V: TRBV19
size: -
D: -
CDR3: CASRAGSRGTDTQYF
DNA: TGTGCCAGTAGGGCAGGGAGCAGAGGCACAGATACGCAGTATTTT

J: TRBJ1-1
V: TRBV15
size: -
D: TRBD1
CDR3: CATSRGNRGRITEAFF
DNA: TGTGCCACCAGCAGAGGGAACAGGGGCAGGATCACTGAAGCTTTCTTT

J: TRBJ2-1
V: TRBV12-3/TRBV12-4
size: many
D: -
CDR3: CASSSGLSSYNEQFF
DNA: TGTGCCAGCAGCTCCGGACTTAGCTCCTACAATGAGCAGTTCTTC

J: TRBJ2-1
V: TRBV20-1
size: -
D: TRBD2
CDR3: CSARDKSGGANEQFF
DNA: TGCAGTGCTAGAGACAAGAGCGGGGGGGCCAATGAGCAGTTCTTC

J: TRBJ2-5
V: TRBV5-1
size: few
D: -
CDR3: CASSSRTRTGQETQYF
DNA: TGCGCCAGCAGCTCCCGTACCAGGACGGGCCAAGAGACCCAGTACTTC

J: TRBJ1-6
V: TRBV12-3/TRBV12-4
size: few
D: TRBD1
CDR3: CASSPGTGESPLHF
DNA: TGTGCCAGCAGTCCCGGGACAGGGGAGTCACCCCTCCACTTT

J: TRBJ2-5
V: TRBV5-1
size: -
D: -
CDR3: CASKPGNQETQYF
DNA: TGCGCCAGCAAACCGGGAAACCAAGAGACCCAGTACTTC

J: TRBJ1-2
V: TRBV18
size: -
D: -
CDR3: CASSPITRDPEGSNYGYTF
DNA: TGTGCCAGCTCGCCTATAACTCGGGACCCCGAAGGATCTAACTATGGCTACACCTTC

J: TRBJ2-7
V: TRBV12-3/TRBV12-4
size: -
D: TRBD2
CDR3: CASSGAGGPGQYF
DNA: TGTGCCAGCAGTGGTGCGGGAGGGCCGGGGCAGTACTTC

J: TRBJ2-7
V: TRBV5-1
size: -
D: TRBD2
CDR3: CASSREGQGYEQYF
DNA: TGCGCCAGCAGTCGGGAGGGCCAAGGCTACGAGCAGTACTTC

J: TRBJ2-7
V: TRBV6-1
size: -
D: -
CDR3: CASSAPSTGMYEQYF
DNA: TGTGCCAGCAGTGCCCCGTCGACAGGAATGTACGAGCAGTACTTC

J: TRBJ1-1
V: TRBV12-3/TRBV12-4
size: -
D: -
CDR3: CASSLGRPEAFF
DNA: TGTGCCAGCAGTTTAGGGCGGCCTGAAGCTTTCTTT

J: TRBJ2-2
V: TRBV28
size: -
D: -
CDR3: CASSFRASGTGELFF
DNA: TGTGCCAGCAGTTTTCGGGCTTCGGGCACCGGGGAGCTGTTTTTT

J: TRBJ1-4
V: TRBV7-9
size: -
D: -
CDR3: CASSDTRIKGKLFF
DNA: TGTGCCAGCAGCGACACAAGAATTAAGGGAAAACTGTTTTTT

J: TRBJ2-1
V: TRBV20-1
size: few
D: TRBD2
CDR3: CSAREGTSRPSSYNEQFF
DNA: TGCAGTGCTAGAGAAGGGACTAGCCGCCCGAGCTCCTACAATGAGCAGTTCTTC

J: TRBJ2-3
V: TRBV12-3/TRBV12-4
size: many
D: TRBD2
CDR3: CASSPGGGSTDTQYF
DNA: TGTGCCAGCAGCCCTGGGGGGGGTAGCACAGATACGCAGTATTTT

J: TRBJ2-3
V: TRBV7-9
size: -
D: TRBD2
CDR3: CASSSPGLAGRADTQYF
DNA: TGTGCCAGCAGCTCTCCGGGACTAGCGGGGAGGGCAGATACGCAGTATTTT

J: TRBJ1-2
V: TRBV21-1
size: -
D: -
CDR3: CASSKIRQAPRSGYTF
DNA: TGTGCCAGCAGCAAGATTAGGCAGGCGCCCCGGAGTGGCTACACCTTC

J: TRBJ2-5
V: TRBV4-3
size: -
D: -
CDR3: CASSQDRRSGIRRQETQYF
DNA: TGCGCCAGCAGCCAAGACCGCCGGAGTGGGATACGCCGTCAAGAGACCCAGTACTTC

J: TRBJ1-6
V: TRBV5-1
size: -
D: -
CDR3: CASSLKGFNSPLHF
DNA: TGCGCCAGCAGCTTAAAGGGGTTTAATTCACCCCTCCACTTT

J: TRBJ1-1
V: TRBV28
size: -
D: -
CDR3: CASSFHGPLPAFF
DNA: TGTGCCAGCAGTTTCCACGGGCCCCTGCCAGCTTTCTTT

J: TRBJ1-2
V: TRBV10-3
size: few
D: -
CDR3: CATGAQGNYGYTF
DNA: TGTGCCACTGGGGCGCAGGGGAACTATGGCTACACCTTC